Here is one TCR beta chain with its context. Its target is not known. The authors produced TCR alpha and TCR beta cDNA libraries with sample barcodes and UMIs by 5'RACE using constant-segment primers. TCRdb reprocessed the 5' RACE reads via MiXCR and lists one record per CDR3 protein. The sample holds tens of thousands of distinct CDR3 sequences; approximately 15% are singletons and the top ten take 30% to 35%. The record originates from a study of T-cell memory formation after mild COVID-19. General study results and limits: Mainly in CM and EM were contracting CD4+ clones; CD8+ were in EMRA. Clones that contracted from day 15 to 85 had balanced CD4/CD8; later expanders were CD4+ biased.

Germline-derived CDR1 and CDR2 are MNHEY and SVGAGI. The CDR3 length is 14 residues. V dropped 2 bases and J dropped 2 bases, with 10 bases sitting between them. V gene TRBV6-5 combines with J gene TRBJ2-7; a weak D match, TRBD1 (6 bases). The material sequenced was PBMCs or a T cell subset sorted from them (not recorded which). This clonotype originated in an adult woman who had mild COVID-19 (a few samples of this study predate the infection). Cell type and time point are not known. The CDR3 reads CASSYAQGTYEQYF. The CDR3 coding sequence is TGTGCCAGCAGTTACGCCCAGGGGACCTACGAGCAGTACTTC.